Each of the 12 T cell receptor beta chains below was sequenced from the same sample in a study of T cells in Graves' hyperthyroidism and ophthalmopathy. Amplified TCR beta CDR3 regions derived from RNA transcripts. The primer set for the first-round RT-PCR of the TCR CDR3 was HTBI. TCRdb reprocessed the multiplex PCR reads with MiXCR, giving one entry per CDR3 protein. The repertoire holds fewer than 500,000 distinct CDR3 sequences, with about 15% as singletons. Sequenced sample: blood. The receptors come from a woman aged 30 to 39 with Graves' ophthalmopathy.

Comment on this clonotype: A clone one base away is much larger, so this may be a read error. CDR3 sequence reads: CAGSPRGREDGYTF. In DNA, the CDR3 is TGTGCCGGCAGCCCACGGGGCCGGGAGGATGGCTACACCTTC. The V and J genes are TRBV9 and TRBJ1-2; TRBD1 might be the D (5 bases). Germline CDR1 SGDLS, CDR2 YYNGEE. The CDR3 has 14 residues.

At least ten counts were recorded for this clonotype. The chain is built from TRBV5-5 and TRBJ1-4; D is possibly TRBD1 (5 bases). CDR3 length equals 14 residues. CDR1 and CDR2 (germline): SGHKS, YYEKEE (reference sequence). With 4 bases removed from V and 4 bases from J, the gap between germline ends came to 11 bases. DNA for the CDR3: TGTGCCAGCAGCACCGGGACGGATAATGAAAAACTGTTTTTT. It yields the protein CASSTGTDNEKLFF.

In this sample, this clonotype turned up a few times. This chain uses TRBV5-1 with TRBJ2-5, with D tentatively TRBD1 or TRBD2 (5 bases each). CDR1 SGHRS and CDR2 YFSETQ come from the germline V gene. The CDR3 sequence is 15 residues long. V lost 7 bases and J 5 bases, leaving 21 bases between the germline ends. The CDR3 region is CASGSSLRGRETQYF. CDR3 DNA: TGCGCCAGCGGCTCTAGCCTAAGGGGTCGGGAGACCCAGTACTTC.

The table lists this clonotype with many counts. The rearrangement links TRBV30 to TRBJ1-5; 9 bases line up with TRBD1. Germline V lookup: CDR1 GTSNPN, CDR2 SVGIG (reference sequence). J lost 3 bases, V lost 2 bases, and 2 bases had no gene match. The CDR3 runs 14 residues. This CDR3 is CAWSRDRDNQPQHF. Written as DNA, the CDR3 is TGTGCCTGGAGTAGGGACAGGGACAATCAGCCCCAGCATTTT.

This clonotype came up many times. The chain employs TRBV3-1 and TRBJ1-1, with D possibly being TRBD1 (6 bases). The CDR3 spans 13 residues. V shed 5 bases and J shed 1 base, with 8 bases lying between them. Per germline, CDR1 LGHDT and CDR2 YNNKEL (reference sequence). CDR3 DNA: TGTGCCAGCAGCTACAGGGCGAACACTGAAGCTTTCTTT. Residues: CASSYRANTEAFF.

This clonotype appeared many times. The chain combines TRBV28 with TRBJ2-5, with TRBD1 matching 8 bases. The CDR3 runs to 15 residues. After removal of 3 bases from V and 5 bases from J, the junction contained 8 bases not matched to a gene. Germline loops: CDR1 MDHEN, CDR2 SYDVKM. Here the CDR3 reads CASSFPGQGGETQYF. CDR3 DNA sequence: TGTGCCAGCAGTTTCCCCGGACAGGGCGGGGAGACCCAGTACTTC.

This clonotype was recorded a few times. The gene calls are TRBV7-8 and TRBJ2-7; D ambiguous. This CDR3 has 15 amino acids. Looked up from germline, CDR1 is SGHVS and CDR2 is FQNEAQ. The V gene lost 1 base and the J gene lost 2 bases, with 12 bases spanning the gap. In DNA, the CDR3 is TGTGCCAGCAGCTTAGTTCCCAGCGATGCCTACGAGCAGTACTTC. Protein product: CASSLVPSDAYEQYF.

This clonotype was counted ten times or more. V gene TRBV30 combines with J gene TRBJ1-2; D gene unclear. V shed 4 bases and J shed 8 bases, with 17 bases lying between them. The CDR3 contains 13 residues. Germline loops: CDR1 GTSNPN, CDR2 SVGIG (reference sequence). CDR3 in amino acids: CAWNGPTRRGYTF. CDR3 coding DNA: TGTGCCTGGAACGGCCCAACCCGGAGGGGCTACACCTTC.

This clonotype has at least ten counts. This sequence joins TRBV28 and TRBJ2-7, with 9 bases fitting TRBD1. Germline V gene sequence: CDR1 MDHEN, CDR2 SYDVKM. J lost 7 bases, V lost 5 bases, and 6 bases had no gene match. CDR3 size: 13 residues. In nucleotides, the CDR3 is TGTGCCAGCAGTCACAGGGGGCTTCTTGAGCAGTACTTC. Translation: CASSHRGLLEQYF.

The sample holds a few counts of this clonotype. The rearrangement links TRBV6-1 to TRBJ2-7, with 7 bases aligning to TRBD1. After removal of 0 bases from V and 2 bases from J, the junction contained 1 base not matched to a gene. Per germline, CDR1 MNHNS and CDR2 SASEGT. The CDR3 extends over 14 amino acids. This CDR3 reads CASSEAQGAYEQYF. In nucleotides, the CDR3 is TGTGCCAGCAGTGAAGCGCAGGGGGCCTACGAGCAGTACTTC.

This clonotype was seen ten or more times. The J gene is TRBJ2-7, the V gene TRBV2; tentative D call: TRBD2 (7 bases). In germline, CDR1 is SNHLY, CDR2 FYNNEI. Trimming left V 7 bases short and J 3 bases short, with 16 bases between. The CDR3 contains 14 residues. The CDR3 region is CASIRGGASYEQYF. As DNA, the CDR3 is TGTGCCAGCATAAGAGGGGGGGCTAGCTACGAGCAGTACTTC.

This clonotype came up many times. This rearrangement joins TRBV6-1 to TRBJ1-2; 10 bases fit TRBD1. Germline V lookup: CDR1 MNHNS, CDR2 SASEGT. The CDR3 is made up of 15 amino acids. V gave up 10 bases and J gave up 6 bases; unmatched junction bases: 14. The CDR3 sequence: CATNTHRQGADGYTF. CDR3 DNA sequence: TGTGCCACAAATACGCATAGACAGGGGGCGGATGGCTACACCTTC.